This TCR beta chain came from a study of T and B cells in COVID-19 patients. Study at large: Blood was sampled from COVID-19 patients who were either actively infected or recovered.

From blood, 250-500 ng of genomic DNA served as TRB template. BIOMED2 TRB-A/B primer pools were used in multiplex TRB PCR. TCRdb ran MiXCR on the multiplex PCR reads and lists one entry per CDR3 protein. The sample contains about 8,900 distinct CDR3 sequences, approximately 37% of which appear only once. Study outcomes and limitations: Active COVID-19 showed highly clonal TRB repertoires; recovery showed diversity and richness above healthy donors.

The CDR3 is 17 amino acids. CDR1 and CDR2 (germline): MNHEY, SMNVEV (reference sequence). The ends lost 5 bases at V and 2 bases at J; junction bases unmatched: 11. Comment on this clonotype: Its antigen is not identified.

The sequence derives from a human donor with active COVID-19. The chain has TRBV27 and TRBJ2-1; 8 nucleotides agree with TRBD2. The sample comprised blood. CDR3 sequence (DNA): TGTGCCAGCAGTGAAGCCGGGGGGGGCTACACCTACAATGAGCAGTTCTTC. This codes for CASSEAGGGYTYNEQFF.